This paragraph covers one T cell receptor beta chain sequence. A junction boundary mismatches the germline segment, possibly from a read error. This table comes from immunoSEQ multiplex PCR, and its TCRdb copy is limited to in-frame clones, with some not included. The data contain fewer than 300,000 clones, about 90% of them singletons. This sample was taken from a study of blood T cell repertoires in COVID-19. Study summary: Donors in the United States, Italy and Spain gave samples during acute or convalescent COVID-19. T cells, B-cell-depleted T cells, or PBMCs supplied cDNA or gDNA.

Germline CDR1 reads SGHRS; CDR2 reads YFSETQ. The CDR3 is 10 amino acids. The genes are TRBV5-1 and TRBJ1-2; D is ambiguous. The source is a woman in her fifties or sixties with acute or convalescent COVID-19. The sample consisted of peripheral blood. The CDR3 sequence: CATRGQHYHF. In DNA form, the CDR3 reads TGCGCGACGCGAGGGCAGCATTACCACTTC.